The present entry profiles one T cell receptor beta chain with its context. This entry comes from a study of blood T cells in healthy people across ages. Germline values: CDR1 SGHTA, CDR2 FQGNSA. The CDR3 is 13 residues long. After removal of 8 bases from V and 6 bases from J, the junction contained 7 bases not matched to a gene. Using a J-beta primer mix together with a sample-barcoded 5' primer, a second PCR was run for about 7 to 12 cycles. Using its own MiXCR run on the 5' RACE reads, TCRdb lists one record per CDR3 protein. The table includes about 1 million distinct CDR3 sequences, under 30% detected once. These records were also assigned to another study, of T cells of mothers and their children. That paper notes: A few mothers and their six children, all healthy Caucasians, donated.

The specimen sequenced was blood. The chain is built from TRBV7-2 and TRBJ2-7, with 10 bases fitting TRBD1. The sequence was collected from a girl aged 2-15 years in good health. The CDR3 coding sequence is TGTGCCAGCCTACGGGACAGGGGCTCCGAGCAGTACTTC. The encoded protein is CASLRDRGSEQYF.